This T cell receptor (beta chain) was profiled in a study of regulatory T cells in long-lasting Graves disease. This clonotype was seen only a few times. Its antigen is unknown. Assembly of TCR beta libraries relied on iRepertoire HTBI primers together with Arm-PCR of CDR3 regions. Each CDR3 protein gets one entry after TCRdb re-called the multiplex PCR reads with MiXCR. Of hundreds of thousands of distinct CDR3 sequences in the sample, around 15% were seen once. The junction had 10 bases not matched to a gene; V was cut back by 5 bases and J by 0 bases. The CDR3 is 17 residues long. CDR1 and CDR2 (germline): LNHDA, SQIVND (reference sequence). Study-wide results and limits: Thyroid tissue was not sampled; only peripheral blood was. With persistent disease, TRBV28, TRBJ1-2 and TRBJ2-5 were the favored segments. Persistent patients had a count of shared public clonotypes (more than 2,500) that exceeded that of new patients (roughly 1,000). Newly diagnosed Graves' patients had higher TCR diversity than persistent ones.

This sample's time point: newly diagnosed GD, antithyroid drugs for less than 3 months. From PBMCs, RNA was extracted and then used to make the TCR library. The input for sequencing was peripheral blood mononuclear cells (PBMCs), taken at new diagnosis, from a patient treated with antithyroid drugs. The sequence derives from a female donor with Graves disease. The genes are TRBV19 and TRBJ2-1, with TRBD2 matching over 7 bases. The CDR3 DNA follows: TGTGCCAGTAGTCTCGCGGGAGCTCGCGGCTCCTACAATGAGCAGTTCTTC. It specifies CASSLAGARGSYNEQFF.